These T cell receptor beta chains were read from a single sample in a study of CD8 T cells in ankylosing spondylitis. MiXCR, applied by TCRdb to the 5' RACE reads, yields one record per CDR3 protein. The sample shows 650,000 to 800,000 distinct CDR3 sequences, under 20% of them seen only once. Material: blood, either unsorted or a sorted T cell fraction (not recorded which). The receptors originated from a male donor with ankylosing spondylitis. Both conserved end residues are part of each CDR3. A D gene is named only where the DNA matches it firmly. The size entry is marked missing in some rows and otherwise reads once, few, many or a size class.

clone_size,v_call,d_call,j_call,cdr3_nt,cdr3_aa
-,TRBV29-1,-,TRBJ2-3,TGCAGCGTTGACAAAAGCACAGATACGCAGTATTTT,CSVDKSTDTQYF
many,TRBV28,TRBD1,TRBJ2-7,TGTGCCAGCAACCACCGGGACAGACTCTACGAGCAGTACTTC,CASNHRDRLYEQYF
-,TRBV10-3,-,TRBJ2-7,TGTGCCATCAGAGGAACGGGAAGCTCCTACGAGCAGTACTTC,CAIRGTGSSYEQYF
many,TRBV20-1,TRBD2,TRBJ2-1,TGCAGTGCTAGAGACGTGGCTAGCGGTTACAATGAGCAGTTCTTC,CSARDVASGYNEQFF
-,TRBV6-1,TRBD2,TRBJ2-2,TGTGCCAGCAGTGGACTAGCGGGGGCCACCGGGGAGCTGTTTTTT,CASSGLAGATGELFF
-,TRBV28,-,TRBJ2-1,TGTGCCAGCAGCCCCTTCCGGGAAAAAAATGAGCAGTTCTTC,CASSPFREKNEQFF
few,TRBV12-3/TRBV12-4,-,TRBJ2-6,TGTGCCAGCAGTTTAGGGTCAGGACCTGGGGCCAACGTCCTGACTTTC,CASSLGSGPGANVLTF
few,TRBV11-2,-,TRBJ2-5,TGTGCCAGCAGCTCAGGGACATTCAACACACAAGAGACCCAGTACTTC,CASSSGTFNTQETQYF
-,TRBV3-1,-,TRBJ2-3,TGTGCCAGCAGCCAAGATAGGAGTCTAGCTGCAGATACGCAGTATTTT,CASSQDRSLAADTQYF
-,TRBV27,-,TRBJ2-4,TGTGCCAGCAGTCTCACCACGTTGGACATTCAGTACTTC,CASSLTTLDIQYF
-,TRBV18,-,TRBJ1-1,TGTGCCAGCTCACCACCCGGGCTCACTGAAGCTTTCTTT,CASSPPGLTEAFF
-,TRBV12-3/TRBV12-4,-,TRBJ2-7,TGTGCCAGCAGTTTGAAGCTAGGACAAGAGCAGTACTTC,CASSLKLGQEQYF
-,TRBV20-1,-,TRBJ1-1,TGCAGTGCTACAGGGAGCCGGGGTACTGAAGCTTTCTTT,CSATGSRGTEAFF
few,TRBV5-1,TRBD1,TRBJ2-7,TGCGCCAGCAGCTCCGGGACAGGGCCCGAGCAGTACTTC,CASSSGTGPEQYF
many,TRBV12-3/TRBV12-4,-,TRBJ1-2,TGTGCCAGCAGTCGCGGGCGTAGGAATAACTATGGCTACACCTTC,CASSRGRRNNYGYTF
-,TRBV9,-,TRBJ2-2,TGTGCCAGCAGCGTAGTAGGGTGGGGGAACACCGGGGAGCTGTTTTTT,CASSVVGWGNTGELFF
few,TRBV3-1,TRBD2,TRBJ2-1,TGTGCCAGCAGAGAGCGGGAGGGCATGTATGAGCAGTTCTTC,CASREREGMYEQFF